One and the same sample provided the 5 T cell receptor beta chains below, sequenced in a study of T cell responses to AZD1222 COVID-19 vaccine. Assay used: immunoSEQ multiplex PCR; TCRdb lists only in-frame clones, some missing. The data hold about 150,000 clones, with roughly nine tenths observed a single time. The starting material was peripheral blood, obtained 28 days after the second AZD1222 dose. The source is an adult who received the AZD1222 COVID-19 vaccine.

This chain connects TRBV30 to TRBJ1-1; TRBD1 agrees at 7 bases. The germline V gene encodes CDR1 GTSNPN and CDR2 SVGIG (reference sequence). This CDR3 is built from 14 residues. With V trimmed by 3 bases and J by 2 bases, 6 bases remained unmatched. The CDR3 region has the DNA TGTGCCTGGAGCCCCGGGACAGTAAACACTGAAGCTTTCTTT. Amino acids: CAWSPGTVNTEAFF.

This clone was seen only a few times. The rearrangement links TRBV19 to TRBJ2-7; 10 bases agree with TRBD1. There are 15 residues in the CDR3. Unmatched junction bases numbered 6, after V lost 3 bases and J lost 4 bases. Germline loops: CDR1 LNHDA, CDR2 SQIVND (reference sequence). The CDR3 sequence: CASSIGGQGLYEQYF. The CDR3 nucleotides are TGTGCCAGTAGTATTGGGGGACAGGGGCTGTACGAGCAGTACTTC.

In its sample, this clone ranks as medium-sized. The chain has TRBV6-2 or TRBV6-3 and TRBJ2-2, with TRBD2 identical over 8 bases. The CDR3 loop spans 15 amino acids. V shed 6 bases and J 3 bases; nucleotides not matched to a gene: 6. In germline, CDR1 is MNHEY, CDR2 SVGEGT. The CDR3 nucleotides read TGTGCCAGCAGCAGAGCGGGAGTGGACACCGGGGAGCTGTTTTTT. This gives the protein CASSRAGVDTGELFF.

The chain combines TRBV20-1 with TRBJ2-3; 9 nucleotides line up with TRBD1. The germline V gene has CDR1 DFQATT and CDR2 SNEGSKA (reference sequence). This CDR3 has 16 amino acids. J gave up 1 base and V 3 bases, and 8 bases lay outside the gene matches. In DNA form, the CDR3 reads TGCAGTGCTAGTTCCACAGGGGGCATGGGCACAGATACGCAGTATTTT. Its protein is CSASSTGGMGTDTQYF.

The chain uses TRBV7-9 and TRBJ1-2; no clear D. The germline V and J ends were trimmed by 1 base and 2 bases, with 11 bases remaining between them. Germline V gives CDR1 SEHNR, CDR2 FQNEAQ (reference sequence). This CDR3 comprises 15 residues. The DNA for the CDR3 is TGTGCCAGCAGCTTAGGAGGAGTAAGCAACTATGGCTACACCTTC. Translation: CASSLGGVSNYGYTF.